This TCR beta chain was recorded in a study of regulatory T cells in long-lasting Graves disease. V shed 5 bases and J shed 3 bases, with 14 bases lying between them. This CDR3 region has 14 residues. Germline CDR1 GTSNPN, CDR2 SVGIG (reference sequence). In building TCR beta libraries, iRepertoire HTBI primers were used together with Arm-PCR of CDR3 regions. TCRdb independently ran MiXCR on the multiplex PCR reads; one entry per CDR3 protein. The data contain 440,000 or so distinct CDR3 sequences, 15% of them singletons. Study-wide results and limits: Newly diagnosed disease favored TRBV20-1 and TRBJ2-1 over persistent disease. The TCR repertoire of persistent Graves' patients was less diverse than that of newly diagnosed ones. Thyroid tissue was not sampled; only peripheral blood was.

Time point here: newly diagnosed GD, antithyroid drugs for less than 3 months. Preparation of the TCR library used RNA extracted from PBMCs. This clonotype came up many times. Its antigen is as yet unknown. These same records also appear under a second study, on T cells in Graves' hyperthyroidism and ophthalmopathy. That investigation notes: Exclusions: uncontrolled infection, other autoimmune disease, pregnancy, lactation.

The receptor was isolated from a woman aged 30 to 39 with Graves disease. This chain uses TRBV30 with TRBJ2-1; TRBD2 might be the D (6 bases). The source material was peripheral blood mononuclear cells (PBMCs), sampled at new diagnosis, from a patient treated with antithyroid drugs. CDR3 region: CAWDLGLNYNEQFF. CDR3 bases: TGTGCCTGGGACTTGGGACTCAACTACAATGAGCAGTTCTTC.